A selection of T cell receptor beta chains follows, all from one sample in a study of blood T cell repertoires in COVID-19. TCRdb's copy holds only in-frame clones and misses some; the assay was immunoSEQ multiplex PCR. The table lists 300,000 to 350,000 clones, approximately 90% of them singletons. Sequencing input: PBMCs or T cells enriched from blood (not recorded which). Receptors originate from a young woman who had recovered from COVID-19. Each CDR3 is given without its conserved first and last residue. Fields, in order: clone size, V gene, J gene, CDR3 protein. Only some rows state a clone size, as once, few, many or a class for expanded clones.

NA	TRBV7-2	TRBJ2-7	ASSRKRDRAGEQY
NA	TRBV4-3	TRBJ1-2	ASSHTRGPYGYT
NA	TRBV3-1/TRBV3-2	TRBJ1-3	ASSQAGLDGNTIY
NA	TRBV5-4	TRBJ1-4	ASSLNRGNEKLF
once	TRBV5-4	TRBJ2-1	ASSAPRDSSINSKF
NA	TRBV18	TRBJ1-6	ASSPRGSVRNSPLH
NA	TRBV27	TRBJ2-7	ASTNAGRQGYEQY
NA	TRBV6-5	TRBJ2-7	ASSSPGQGAYEQY
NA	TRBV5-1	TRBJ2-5	ASSLGPGEETQY
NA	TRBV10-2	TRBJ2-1	ASSESGRGLASYNEQF
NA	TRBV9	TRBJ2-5	ASSVEEGGIGTQY
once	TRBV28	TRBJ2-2	ASSLESTGELF
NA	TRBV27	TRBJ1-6	ASSLLRQGNNSPLH
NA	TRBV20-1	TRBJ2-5	SASLLAAQETQY
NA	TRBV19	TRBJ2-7	ASSIDLLEAYEQY
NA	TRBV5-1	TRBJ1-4	ASSLTTAINEKLF
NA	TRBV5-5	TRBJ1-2	ASSPDRDYGYT
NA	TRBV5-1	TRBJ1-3	ASSSNILAFSGNTIY
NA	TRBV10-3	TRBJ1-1	AISRETGPGTEAF
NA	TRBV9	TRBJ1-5	ASSAEGVGNQPQH
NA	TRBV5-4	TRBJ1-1	ASSAGQLDTEAF
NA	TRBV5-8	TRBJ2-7	ASSLKELAANSYEQY
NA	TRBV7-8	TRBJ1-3	ASSPRSPISGNTIY
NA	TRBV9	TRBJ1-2	ASSGQGVNYGYT
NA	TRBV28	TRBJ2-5	ASSLWDRPQETQY
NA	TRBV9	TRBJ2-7	ASSPQGAEQY
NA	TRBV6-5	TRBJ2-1	ASRDSGIYNEQF
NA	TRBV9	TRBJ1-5	ASSPGTGHDQPQH
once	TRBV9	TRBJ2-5	ASSVGGGGMETQY
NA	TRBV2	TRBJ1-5	ASSSGGYQH
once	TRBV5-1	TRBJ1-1	ASSLGANTEAF
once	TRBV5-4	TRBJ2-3	ASSPQPGLAPDTQY
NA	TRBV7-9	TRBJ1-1	ASSSPRQGNTEAF
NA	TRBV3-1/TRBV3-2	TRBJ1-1	ASSQERSEAF
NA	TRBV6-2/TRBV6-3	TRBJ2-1	ASSRPGFNEQF
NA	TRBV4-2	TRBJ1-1	ASSLGTGRMNTEAF
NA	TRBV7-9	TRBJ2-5	ASSLSGTGPETQY
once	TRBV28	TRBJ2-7	ASRPGLATIYEQY
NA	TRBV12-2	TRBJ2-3	ASRLASPSGRATDTQY
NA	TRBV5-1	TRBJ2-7	ASSLDGLENEQY
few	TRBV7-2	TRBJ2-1	ASSLGVSPYNEQF
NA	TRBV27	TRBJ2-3	ASGSAGGPGDTQY
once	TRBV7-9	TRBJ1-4	ASRPIDRSNEKLF
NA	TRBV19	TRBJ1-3	ASRDISGNTIY
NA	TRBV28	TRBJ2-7	ASIPGLGAYEQY
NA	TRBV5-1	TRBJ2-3	ASSLVGDKSTDTQY
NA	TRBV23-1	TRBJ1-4	ASRRDNNEKLF
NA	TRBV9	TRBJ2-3	ASSVDQASGTSTDTQY
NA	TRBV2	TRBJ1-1	ASQAEGGVNTEAF
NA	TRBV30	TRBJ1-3	AWSSDRAFGNTIY
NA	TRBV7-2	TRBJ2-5	ASRRGLAGRQETQY
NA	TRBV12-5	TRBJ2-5	ASGLSGEETQY
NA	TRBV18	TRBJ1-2	ASSPEDRGSGYT
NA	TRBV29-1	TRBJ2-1	SVAHALGGAEQF
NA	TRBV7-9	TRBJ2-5	ASSPQRGQGGQETQY
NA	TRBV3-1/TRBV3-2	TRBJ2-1	ASSQGLGLWDEQF
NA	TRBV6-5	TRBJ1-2	ASRETEPYGYT
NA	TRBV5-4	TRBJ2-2	ASSLVAAGELF
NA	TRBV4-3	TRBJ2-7	ASSQGPSGRYNYEQY
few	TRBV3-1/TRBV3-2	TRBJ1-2	ASSQGTASNYGYT